The T cell receptor beta chain described here comes from a study of T cell responses to AZD1222 COVID-19 vaccine. Study-level results: Compared with day 0, the breadth and depth of the Spike-specific TCR repertoire rose significantly after two doses of AZD1222. Spike was spanned by vaccine-associated CD4 TCRs, with dominance at 160-218 and 743-854.

CDR1 and CDR2 from the germline V gene are SNHLY and FYNNEI. V was clipped by 6 bases and J by 0 bases; unmatched bases: 11. The CDR3 totals 16 residues. Profiling relied on immunoSEQ multiplex PCR, and the TCRdb table lists in-frame clones only, not all of them. The repertoire holds under 150,000 clones, with 92% as singletons. About this clone: No antigen is known for it.

The receptor was isolated from an adult in good health. The rearrangement uses TRBV2 and TRBJ2-7; 7 positions match TRBD1. This material consisted of peripheral blood, taken on day 0 of AZD1222 vaccination. CDR3 region: CASRFHPTGSSYEQYF. CDR3 coding DNA: TGTGCCAGCAGATTTCATCCGACAGGGAGCTCCTACGAGCAGTACTTC.